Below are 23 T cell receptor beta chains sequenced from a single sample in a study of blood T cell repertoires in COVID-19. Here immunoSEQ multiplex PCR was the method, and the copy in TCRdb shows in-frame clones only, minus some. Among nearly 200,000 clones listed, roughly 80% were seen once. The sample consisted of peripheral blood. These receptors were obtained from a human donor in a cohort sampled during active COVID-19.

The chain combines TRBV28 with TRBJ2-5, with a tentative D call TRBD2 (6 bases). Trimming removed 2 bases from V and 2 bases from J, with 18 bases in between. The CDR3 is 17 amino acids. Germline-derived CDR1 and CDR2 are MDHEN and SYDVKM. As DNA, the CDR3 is TGTGCCAGCAGTTTAGGGTGGGAGGCGGCGTATCAAGAGACCCAGTACTTC. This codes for CASSLGWEAAYQETQYF.

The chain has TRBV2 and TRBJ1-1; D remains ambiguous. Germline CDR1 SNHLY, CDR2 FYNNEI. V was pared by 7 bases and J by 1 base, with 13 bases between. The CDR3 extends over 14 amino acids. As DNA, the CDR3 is TGTGCCAGCAAGAGGGAAAGACAGAACACTGAAGCTTTCTTT. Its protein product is CASKRERQNTEAFF.

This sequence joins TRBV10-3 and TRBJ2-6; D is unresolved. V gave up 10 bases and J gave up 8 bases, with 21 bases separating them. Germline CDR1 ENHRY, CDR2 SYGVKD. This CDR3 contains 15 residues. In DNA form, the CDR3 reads TGTGCCACCAACAACGGGTCTCCCGCGACCAACGTCCTGACTTTC. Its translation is CATNNGSPATNVLTF.

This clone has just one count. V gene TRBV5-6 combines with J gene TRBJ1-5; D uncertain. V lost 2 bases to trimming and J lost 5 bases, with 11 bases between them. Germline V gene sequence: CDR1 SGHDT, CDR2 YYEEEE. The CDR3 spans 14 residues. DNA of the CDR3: TGTGCCAGCAGCTTAGAACAATTTGATCAGCCCCAGCATTTT. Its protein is CASSLEQFDQPQHF.

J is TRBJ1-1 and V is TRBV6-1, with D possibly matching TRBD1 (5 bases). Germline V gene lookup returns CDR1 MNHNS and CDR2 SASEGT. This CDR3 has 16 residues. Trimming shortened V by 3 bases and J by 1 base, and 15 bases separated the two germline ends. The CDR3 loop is CASSDTGVLANTEAFF. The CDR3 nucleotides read TGTGCCAGCAGTGATACGGGGGTCCTCGCGAACACTGAAGCTTTCTTT.

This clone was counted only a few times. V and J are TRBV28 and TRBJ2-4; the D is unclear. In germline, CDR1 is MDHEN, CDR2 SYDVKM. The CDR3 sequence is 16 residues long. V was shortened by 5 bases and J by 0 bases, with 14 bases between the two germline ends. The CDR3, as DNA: TGTGCCAGCAGTGTCCCCACAATGGTAGCCAAAAACATTCAGTACTTC. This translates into CASSVPTMVAKNIQYF.

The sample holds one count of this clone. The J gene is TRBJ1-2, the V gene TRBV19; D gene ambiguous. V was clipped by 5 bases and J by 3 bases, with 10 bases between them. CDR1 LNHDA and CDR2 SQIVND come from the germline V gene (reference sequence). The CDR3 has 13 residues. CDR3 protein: CASSSQTYYGYTF. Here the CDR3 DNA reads TGTGCCAGTAGTTCTCAGACTTACTATGGCTACACCTTC.

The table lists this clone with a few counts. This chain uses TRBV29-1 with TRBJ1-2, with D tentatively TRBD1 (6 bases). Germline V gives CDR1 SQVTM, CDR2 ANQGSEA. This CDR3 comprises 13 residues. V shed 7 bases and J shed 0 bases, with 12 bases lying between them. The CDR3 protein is CSGGQSTNYGYTF. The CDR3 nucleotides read TGCAGCGGCGGACAGAGCACTAACTATGGCTACACCTTC.

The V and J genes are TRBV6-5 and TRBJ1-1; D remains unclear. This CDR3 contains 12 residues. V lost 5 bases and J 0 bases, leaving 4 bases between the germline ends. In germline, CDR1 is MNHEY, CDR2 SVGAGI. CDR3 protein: CASSRMNTEAFF. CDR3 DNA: TGTGCCAGCAGTCGTATGAACACTGAAGCTTTCTTT.

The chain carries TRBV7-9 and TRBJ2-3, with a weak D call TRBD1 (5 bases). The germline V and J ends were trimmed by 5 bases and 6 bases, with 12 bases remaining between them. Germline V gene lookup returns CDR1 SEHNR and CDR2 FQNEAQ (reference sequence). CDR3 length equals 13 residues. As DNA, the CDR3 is TGTGCCAGCAGCCGCGACAGTTTGGATACGCAGTATTTT. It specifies CASSRDSLDTQYF.

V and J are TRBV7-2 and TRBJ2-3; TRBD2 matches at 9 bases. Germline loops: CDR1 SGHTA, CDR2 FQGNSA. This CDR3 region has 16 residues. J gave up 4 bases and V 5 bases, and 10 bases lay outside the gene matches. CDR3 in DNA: TGTGCCAGCAGCCTGACTAGCGGCGGGGGGGCAGATACGCAGTATTTT. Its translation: CASSLTSGGGADTQYF.

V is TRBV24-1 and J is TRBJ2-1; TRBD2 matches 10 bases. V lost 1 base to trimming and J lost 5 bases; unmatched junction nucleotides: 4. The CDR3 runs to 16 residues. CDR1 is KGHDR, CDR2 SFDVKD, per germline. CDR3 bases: TGTGCCACCAGTGATTTAGGGCTAGCGGGGGACAATGAGCAGTTCTTC. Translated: CATSDLGLAGDNEQFF.

This chain's CDR3 is CASSNRICRNQPQHF. CDR3 coding DNA: TGTGCCAGCAGCAATCGAATATGCAGGAATCAGCCCCAGCATTTT. The chain combines TRBV21-1 with TRBJ1-5; TRBD1, the table's D call, was not compared with the DNA. TRBV21-1 is designated a pseudogene. This CDR3 is built from 15 residues.

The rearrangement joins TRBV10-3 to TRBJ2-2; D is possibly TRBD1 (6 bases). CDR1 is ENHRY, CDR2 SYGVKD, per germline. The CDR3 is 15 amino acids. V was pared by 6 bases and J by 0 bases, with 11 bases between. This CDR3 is CAISPTGSNTGELFF. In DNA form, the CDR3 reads TGTGCCATCAGCCCGACAGGTTCGAACACCGGGGAGCTGTTTTTT.

CDR3 in amino acids: CASSRGGALVPATNEKLFF. The DNA for the CDR3 is TGTGCCAGTAGTAGAGGGGGCGCCTTAGTTCCTGCAACTAATGAAAAACTGTTTTTT. The chain is built from TRBV19 and TRBJ1-4; 7 bases line up with TRBD1. The junction had 14 bases not matched to a gene; V was cut back by 4 bases and J by 0 bases. This CDR3 is built from 19 residues. Germline CDR1 reads LNHDA; CDR2 reads SQIVND (reference sequence).

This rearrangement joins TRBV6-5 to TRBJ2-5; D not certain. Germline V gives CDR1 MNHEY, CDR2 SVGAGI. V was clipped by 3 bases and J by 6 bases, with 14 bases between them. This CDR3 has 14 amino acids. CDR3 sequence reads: CASSYNGGGKTQYF. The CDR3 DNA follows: TGTGCCAGCAGTTATAATGGCGGTGGAAAGACCCAGTACTTC.

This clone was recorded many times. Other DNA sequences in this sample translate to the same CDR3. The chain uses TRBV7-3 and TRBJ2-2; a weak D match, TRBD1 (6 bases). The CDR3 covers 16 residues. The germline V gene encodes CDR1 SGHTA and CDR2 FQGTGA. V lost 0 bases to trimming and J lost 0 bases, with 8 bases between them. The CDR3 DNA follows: TGTGCCAGCAGCTTAACCCGGACAGCGAACACCGGGGAGCTGTTTTTT. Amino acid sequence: CASSLTRTANTGELFF.

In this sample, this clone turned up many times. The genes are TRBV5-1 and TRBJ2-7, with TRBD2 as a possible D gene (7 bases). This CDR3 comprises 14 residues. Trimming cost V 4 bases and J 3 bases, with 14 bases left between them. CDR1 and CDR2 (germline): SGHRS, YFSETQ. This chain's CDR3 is CASSRGAGLYEQYF. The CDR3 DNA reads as TGCGCCAGCAGCCGGGGGGCAGGCCTCTACGAGCAGTACTTC.

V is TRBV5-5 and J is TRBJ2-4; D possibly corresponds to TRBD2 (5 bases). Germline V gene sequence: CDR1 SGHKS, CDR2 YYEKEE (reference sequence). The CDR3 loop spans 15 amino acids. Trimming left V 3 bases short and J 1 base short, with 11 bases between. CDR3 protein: CASSSERGAKNIQYF. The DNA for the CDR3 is TGTGCCAGCAGCTCTGAACGAGGGGCCAAAAACATTCAGTACTTC.

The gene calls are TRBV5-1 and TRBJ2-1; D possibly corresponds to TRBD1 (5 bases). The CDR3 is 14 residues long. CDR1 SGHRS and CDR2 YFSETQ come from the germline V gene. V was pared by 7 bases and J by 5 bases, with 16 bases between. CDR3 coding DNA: TGCGCCAGCGACCAGGGTATCCCAAACAATGAGCAGTTCTTC. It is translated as CASDQGIPNNEQFF.

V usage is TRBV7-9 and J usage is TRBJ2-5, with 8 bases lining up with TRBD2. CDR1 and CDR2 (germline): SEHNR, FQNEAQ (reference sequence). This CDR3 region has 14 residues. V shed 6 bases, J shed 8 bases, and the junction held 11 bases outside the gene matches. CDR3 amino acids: CASSRGQRGPTQYF. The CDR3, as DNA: TGTGCCAGCAGTCGGGGGCAGCGGGGGCCAACCCAGTACTTC. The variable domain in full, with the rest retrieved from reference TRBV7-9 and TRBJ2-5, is DTGVSQNPRHKITKRGQNVTFRCDPISEHNRLYWYRQTLGQGPEFLTYFQNEAQLEKSRLLSDRFSAERPKGSFSTLEIQRTEQGDSAMYLCASSRGQRGPTQYFGPGTRLLVL.

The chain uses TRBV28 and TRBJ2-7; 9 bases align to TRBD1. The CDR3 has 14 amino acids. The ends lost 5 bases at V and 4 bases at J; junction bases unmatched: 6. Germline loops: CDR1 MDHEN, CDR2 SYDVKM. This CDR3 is CASSRRDRVYEQYF. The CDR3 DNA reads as TGTGCCAGCAGTCGCCGGGACAGGGTTTACGAGCAGTACTTC.

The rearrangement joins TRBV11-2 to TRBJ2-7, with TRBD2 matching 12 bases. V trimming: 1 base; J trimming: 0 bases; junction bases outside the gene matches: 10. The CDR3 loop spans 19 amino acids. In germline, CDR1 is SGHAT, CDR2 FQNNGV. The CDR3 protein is CASSLGKRLAGVASYEQYF. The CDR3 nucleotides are TGTGCCAGCAGCTTAGGGAAAAGACTAGCGGGAGTCGCCTCCTACGAGCAGTACTTC.